This T cell receptor beta chain was sequenced during a study of blood T cells in healthy people across ages. To note about this clonotype: The target antigen is unknown.

Overall study results and limits: No conclusive comparison of naive versus antigen-experienced cells was possible with unsorted PBMCs.

The use of a sample-barcoded 5' primer and a J-beta primer mix characterized a second PCR of 7 to 11 cycles. TCRdb recomputed calls from the 5' RACE reads with MiXCR, one row per CDR3 protein. The table lists some 850,000 distinct CDR3 sequences, 20% to 30% of them singletons. V was shortened by 4 bases and J by 9 bases, with 12 bases between the two germline ends. Germline lookup yields CDR1 MGHDK and CDR2 SYGVNS. CDR3 length equals 12 residues. The same specimen was also included in a second study, on T cells of mothers and their children.

This chain joins TRBV25-1 and TRBJ2-5, with D possibly TRBD1 on 5 matching bases. The sample was blood. This clonotype was sampled from a boy between 5 and 17 years old in good health. In DNA form, the CDR3 reads TGTGCCAGCAGTGCCCCGTTAGGGGCCCAGTACTTC. Encoded protein: CASSAPLGAQYF.